Below, 2 T cell receptor beta chains from the same sample are listed, as sequenced in a study of blood T cell repertoires in COVID-19. Clones were read by immunoSEQ multiplex PCR, and TCRdb kept only the in-frame ones, dropping some. This sample yields about 260,000 clones, of which less than 90% are seen a single time; 4% to 4.5% belongs to the top ten. Source material: peripheral blood. The receptor source for this set is a man aged 55 to 69 with acute or convalescent COVID-19.

The J gene is TRBJ2-7, the V gene TRBV28; 7 bases line up with TRBD1. The J segment lost 3 bases and the V segment lost 4 bases, leaving 6 bases of the junction unmatched. The CDR3 extends over 14 amino acids. Germline V gives CDR1 MDHEN, CDR2 SYDVKM. The CDR3 sequence is CASSSYDRDYEQYF. CDR3 nucleotides: TGTGCCAGCAGTTCCTATGACAGGGACTACGAGCAGTACTTC.

This rearrangement joins TRBV6-6 to TRBJ2-2; 13 bases are a match to TRBD2. CDR1 and CDR2 (germline): MNHNY, SVGAGI (reference sequence). CDR3 length: 16 residues. V lost 10 bases, J lost 3 bases, and 8 bases stayed unmatched. The CDR3 region has the DNA TGTGCCACATGGACTAGCGGGAGACCGTACACCGGGGAGCTGTTTTTT. Its protein product is CATWTSGRPYTGELFF.